Detailed here is one TCR beta chain. Its target is not known. The data stem from a study of T cells in Graves' hyperthyroidism and ophthalmopathy. Every diagnosis used clinical symptoms, serum thyroxine and TRAb, thyroid ultrasound and orbital computed tomography. Study-level findings and limits: In the blood, most expanded thyroid clonotypes above 0.001 appeared as well.

Per germline, CDR1 MNHEY and CDR2 SMNVEV (reference sequence). Deletions cut 3 bases from V and 2 bases from J, with 18 bases between. There are 17 residues in the CDR3. TCR beta CDR3 region amplification was performed from RNA transcripts. With the HTBI primer set, the TCR CDR3 went through a first round of RT-PCR. TCRdb ran MiXCR on the multiplex PCR reads and lists one entry per CDR3 protein. The table shows approximately 400,000 distinct CDR3 sequences, with around 20% occurring only once. The V gene is TRBV27, the J gene TRBJ2-3; the D gene is possibly TRBD2 (6 bases). Specimen: blood. This TCR derives from a man aged 18-30 years with Graves' ophthalmopathy. The DNA for the CDR3 is TGTGCCAGCAGTTTGTTGGGGACCGGGACTTACACAGATACGCAGTATTTT. This sequence encodes CASSLLGTGTYTDTQYF.